This TCR beta chain was sequenced in a study of T cell repertoires in cytomegalovirus infection. Background on the study: Public TCR beta signatures provided an indication of both CMV infection and a matching HLA type. Findings of the study overall: CMV-specific HLA-C-restricted TCR beta clonotypes dominated the ex vivo response.

On this clonotype itself: What it binds is not known.

TCRdb processed the reads anew with MiXCR; each CDR3 protein has one entry. The sample includes approximately 310,000 distinct CDR3 sequences, roughly 25% of them seen just once. CDR3 size: 13 residues. Trimming took off 0 bases at V and 10 bases at J, with 13 bases between the two ends. Germline assignment: CDR1 SGHTS and CDR2 YDEGEE. Source: cultured PBMCs, taken from culture after CMV antigen stimulation. The source is a human donor in good health (CMV status not recorded). Some clones in this sample may be carry-over from other donors' samples. The chain uses TRBV5-8 and TRBJ1-1, with D unclear. DNA of the CDR3: TGTGCCAGCAGCTTGGGGGGAGGGATTCGAGCTTTCTTT. Translating it yields CASSLGGGIRAFF.